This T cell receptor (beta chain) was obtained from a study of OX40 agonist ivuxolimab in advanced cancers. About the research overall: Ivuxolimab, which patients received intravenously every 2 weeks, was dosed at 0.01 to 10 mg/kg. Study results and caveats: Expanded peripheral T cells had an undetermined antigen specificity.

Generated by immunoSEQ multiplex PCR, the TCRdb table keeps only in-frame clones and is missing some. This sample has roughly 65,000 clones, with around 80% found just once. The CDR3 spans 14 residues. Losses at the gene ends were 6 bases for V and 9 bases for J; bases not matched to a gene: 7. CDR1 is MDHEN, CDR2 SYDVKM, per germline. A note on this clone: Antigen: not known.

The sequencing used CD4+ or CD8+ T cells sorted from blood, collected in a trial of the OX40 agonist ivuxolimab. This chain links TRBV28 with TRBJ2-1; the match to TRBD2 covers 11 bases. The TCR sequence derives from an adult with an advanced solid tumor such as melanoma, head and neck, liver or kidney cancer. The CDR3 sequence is CASSDSGREAEQFF. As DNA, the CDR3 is TGTGCCAGCAGCGATAGCGGGAGGGAAGCTGAGCAGTTCTTC.